This record covers a single T cell receptor beta chain. The antigen is not known. The data are from a study of graft-versus-host responses after intestinal transplantation. At the level of the study: Multivisceral, liver-intestinal, or isolated intestinal grafts went to recipients. Induction with anti-thymocyte globulin, then tacrolimus and steroids for around three years, was given to all recipients. Study-level findings and limits: Early after transplant, HvG clones declined as circulating GvH clones peaked. Graft-versus-host to host-versus-graft clonal ratios in allografts were high in patients with graft-donor T cell macrochimerism.

Only in-frame clones appear in the TCRdb table, and some are missing; sequencing was by immunoSEQ multiplex PCR. This table has fewer than 150,000 clones, more than 90% appearing once. There are 15 residues in the CDR3. Germline lookup yields CDR1 SGHRS and CDR2 YFSETQ. Unmatched junction bases numbered 5, after V lost 5 bases and J lost 1 base. The chain is built from TRBV5-1 and TRBJ2-7; 11 bases fit TRBD2. This sequence was found in a human donor who received an intestinal transplant. Sequenced here: unstimulated CD4+ T cells sorted from spleen or lymph node cells, sampled before intestinal transplant. The CDR3 nucleotides are TGCGCCAGCAGAGCCGGGACTAGCGGATCCTACGAGCAGTACTTC. Translating it yields CASRAGTSGSYEQYF. The variable domain in full, with the rest retrieved from reference TRBV5-1 and TRBJ2-7, is KAGVTQTPRYLIKTRGQQVTLSCSPISGHRSVSWYQQTPGQGLQFLFEYFSETQRNKGNFPGRFSGRQFSNSRSEMNVSTLELGDSALYLCASRAGTSGSYEQYFGPGTRLTVT.